The sample holds one count of the clone carrying this T cell receptor (beta chain). What it binds is not known. Other DNA sequences in this sample translate to the same CDR3. Every contributor of samples was a Caucasian grown-up residing in Nashville, Tennessee. This sample stems from a study of shared clonotypes between healthy human individuals. TCRdb keeps only in-frame clones here, not all; method: immunoSEQ multiplex PCR. Of 900,000 to 1,200,000 clones in the sample, 70% to 80% were seen once. Trimming took 3 bases from V and 1 from J; bases not matched to a gene: 1. This CDR3 comprises 15 residues. Germline CDR1 and CDR2: MDHEN and SYDVKM. Broader study findings: Larger estimated richness was generally seen in naive subsets than in memory subsets. The sharing of 4.5% to 5% of naive CD4 clonotypes was seen across a few donors.

The receptor comes from a man aged 18 to 35 in good health. Some clones in this sample may be carry-over from other donors' samples. This sequence joins TRBV28 and TRBJ2-3; 10 bases agree with TRBD2. The sample comprised memory CD4+ T cells from PBMCs. Subset specified: CD45RA-negative fraction. The CDR3 region has the DNA TGTGCCAGCAGTTTTCTAGCGGGAGGCACAGATACGCAGTATTTT. The encoded protein is CASSFLAGGTDTQYF.